These 18 T cell receptor beta chains originate from one sample sequenced in a study of identical twins. Each CDR3 protein is one row after TCRdb ran MiXCR on the 5' RACE reads. This table holds roughly 290,000 distinct CDR3 sequences, under 9% found once. A further study also used this sample, focusing on yellow fever vaccine responses in identical twins.

Input material: memory (CD45RO+) T cells sorted from blood. These receptors originate from a woman in her late teens or twenties in good health.

This chain links TRBV11-1 with TRBJ2-3; no definite D call. The CDR3 covers 18 residues. Trimming cost V 2 bases and J 3 bases, with 21 bases left between them. The germline gives CDR1 SGHAT, CDR2 FQDESV (reference sequence). This chain's CDR3 is CASSLLGFLAVTTDTQYF. The CDR3 nucleotides read TGTGCCAGCAGCTTATTGGGTTTTCTTGCCGTAACGACAGATACGCAGTATTTT.

The rearrangement uses TRBV10-3 and TRBJ2-5; 12 nucleotides line up with TRBD1. V shed 3 bases, J shed 7 bases, and the junction held 12 bases outside the gene matches. In germline, CDR1 is ENHRY, CDR2 SYGVKD. The CDR3 is 17 amino acids. CDR3 bases: TGTGCCATCAGTGATACCGGGGGGACAGGGGGCTGGTCGACCCAGTACTTC. Translated: CAISDTGGTGGWSTQYF.

This clonotype was picked up many times. The rearrangement links TRBV5-1 to TRBJ2-3; 8 bases map to TRBD2. Germline CDR1 and CDR2: SGHRS and YFSETQ. The CDR3 spans 16 residues. Unmatched junction bases numbered 3, after V lost 0 bases and J lost 0 bases. Written as DNA, the CDR3 is TGCGCCAGCAGCTTGGGATCTAGCGGGAGCACAGATACGCAGTATTTT. Translating gives CASSLGSSGSTDTQYF.

This clonotype occurred a few times. The chain recombines TRBV6-1 with TRBJ1-2; TRBD1 matches 8 bases. The germline CDR1 and CDR2 sequences are MNHNS and SASEGT. The CDR3 covers 14 residues. V gave up 6 bases and J gave up 5 bases; unmatched junction bases: 8. CDR3 loop: CASRTGQGNYGYTF. The CDR3 DNA reads as TGTGCCAGCAGGACTGGACAGGGAAATTATGGCTACACCTTC.

There are a few counts of this clonotype. The chain links TRBV27 to TRBJ2-1, with 7 bases identical to TRBD1. Trimming removed 10 bases from V and 4 bases from J; junction bases left unmatched: 7. The CDR3 is made up of 13 amino acids. CDR1 and CDR2 from the germline V gene are MNHEY and SMNVEV (reference sequence). CDR3 in amino acids: CATRDRDYNEQFF. DNA for the CDR3: TGTGCCACCCGGGACAGAGATTACAATGAGCAGTTCTTC.

This chain connects TRBV3-1 to TRBJ2-4; 8 nucleotides align to TRBD2. The CDR3 is 15 residues long. Germline CDR1 is LGHDT and CDR2 is YNNKEL (reference sequence). J gave up 5 bases and V 1 base, and 4 bases lay outside the gene matches. CDR3 residues: CASSQGSGRQNIQYF. The CDR3 DNA reads TGTGCCAGCAGCCAAGGAAGCGGGAGACAAAACATTCAGTACTTC.

This clonotype turned up a few times. The chain joins TRBV6-1 to TRBJ2-2; D is unresolved. The CDR3 consists of 15 residues. Trimming cost V 1 base and J 2 bases, with 8 bases left between them. Germline V lookup: CDR1 MNHNS, CDR2 SASEGT. Written as DNA, the CDR3 is TGTGCCAGCAGTGAAGGGATAGCCAACACCGGGGAGCTGTTTTTT. Translation gives CASSEGIANTGELFF.

The chain employs TRBV5-4 and TRBJ2-1, with D perhaps assigned TRBD1 or TRBD2 (5 bases each). The CDR3 contains 16 residues. The germline CDR1 and CDR2 sequences are SGHNT and YYREEE (reference sequence). V was shortened by 2 bases and J by 0 bases, with 12 bases between the two germline ends. The CDR3 bases are TGTGCCAGCAGCTTCTGGGGGTCTAGCTCCTACAATGAGCAGTTCTTC. Its translation is CASSFWGSSSYNEQFF. The full variable domain, its missing parts supplied by reference TRBV5-4 and TRBJ2-1, is ETGVTQSPTHLIKTRGQQVTLRCSSQSGHNTVSWYQQALGQGPQFIFQYYREEENGRGNFPPRFSGLQFPNYSSELNVNALELDDSALYLCASSFWGSSSYNEQFFGPGTRLTVL.

This clonotype turned up a few times. This chain connects TRBV27 to TRBJ2-3, with 8 bases aligning to TRBD2. Germline V gene sequence: CDR1 MNHEY, CDR2 SMNVEV (reference sequence). The CDR3 has 15 residues. After removal of 8 bases from V and 0 bases from J, the junction contained 7 bases not matched to a gene. The CDR3 sequence is CASLVIAGSTDTQYF. The DNA of the CDR3 is TGTGCCAGCCTGGTTATAGCGGGAAGCACAGATACGCAGTATTTT.

A few counts support this clonotype. This chain joins TRBV10-3 and TRBJ1-1; maybe TRBD1 (5 bases). CDR1 ENHRY and CDR2 SYGVKD come from the germline V gene. The CDR3 is 13 residues long. V was clipped by 6 bases and J by 11 bases, with 19 bases between them. The CDR3 protein is CAIREDGGVGAFF. CDR3 coding DNA: TGTGCCATCAGGGAGGACGGAGGGGTAGGGGCTTTCTTT.

The rearrangement links TRBV5-5 to TRBJ2-3, with 16 bases matching TRBD2. The CDR3 is 17 residues long. Germline lookup yields CDR1 SGHKS and CDR2 YYEKEE (reference sequence). The V gene end was trimmed by 6 bases and the J gene end by 1 base; junction bases not matched to a gene: 5. This chain's CDR3 is CASIAGLAGGGTDTQYF. The CDR3 DNA follows: TGTGCCAGCATCGCGGGACTAGCGGGGGGGGGCACAGATACGCAGTATTTT.

This clonotype has a count of ten or more. The chain recombines TRBV6-4 with TRBJ2-3, with a possible D match to TRBD2 (6 bases). V gave up 4 bases and J gave up 2 bases, with 7 bases separating them. Looked up from germline, CDR1 is MRHNA and CDR2 is SNTAGT. The CDR3 consists of 13 residues. CDR3 sequence (DNA): TGTGCCAGCAGTGCGGGGGACACAGATACGCAGTATTTT. Translated, it gives CASSAGDTDTQYF.

Many counts were recorded for this clonotype. This chain connects TRBV6-1 to TRBJ2-2, with 9 bases identical to TRBD1. Germline assignment: CDR1 MNHNS and CDR2 SASEGT. V gave up 6 bases and J gave up 2 bases; unmatched junction bases: 4. This CDR3 has 15 amino acids. The CDR3 nucleotides read TGTGCCAGCAGCAAGGGACAGGGTAACACCGGGGAGCTGTTTTTT. Translation: CASSKGQGNTGELFF.

This chain's CDR3 is CSARDGTGGTEAFF. CDR3 sequence (DNA): TGCAGTGCTAGAGACGGAACAGGGGGCACTGAAGCTTTCTTT. The V and J genes are TRBV20-1 and TRBJ1-1, with TRBD1 matching over 8 bases. The junction had 4 bases not matched to a gene; V was cut back by 0 bases and J by 4 bases. The CDR3 runs 14 residues. Germline CDR1 reads DFQATT; CDR2 reads SNEGSKA (reference sequence).

In its sample, this clonotype was seen many times. This chain joins TRBV7-8 and TRBJ2-1; 8 bases agree with TRBD2. The CDR3 consists of 14 residues. V dropped 1 base and J dropped 8; count of bases not matched to a gene: 4. The germline V gene has CDR1 SGHVS and CDR2 FQNEAQ. The CDR3 protein is CASSLGSGTHEQFF. In DNA form, the CDR3 reads TGTGCCAGCAGCTTAGGTAGCGGGACTCATGAGCAGTTCTTC.

The chain uses TRBV20-1 and TRBJ2-5, with TRBD1 identical over 7 bases. Germline CDR1 reads DFQATT; CDR2 reads SNEGSKA (reference sequence). V was pared by 0 bases and J by 2 bases, with 6 bases of the junction left unmatched. CDR3 size: 15 residues. The CDR3 spells CSARDDRVPQETQYF. As DNA, the CDR3 is TGCAGTGCTAGAGACGACAGGGTCCCACAAGAGACCCAGTACTTC.

This clonotype turned up a few times. The chain carries TRBV5-1 and TRBJ1-2; D gene uncertain. The V end lost 4 bases, the J end lost 1 base, and 14 bases lay between the germline ends. CDR1 is SGHRS, CDR2 YFSETQ, per germline. The CDR3 sequence is 15 residues long. The CDR3 loop is CASSVNEGVNYGYTF. CDR3 in DNA: TGCGCCAGCAGCGTCAACGAGGGAGTTAACTATGGCTACACCTTC.

This clonotype was recorded at least ten times. The genes are TRBV5-1 and TRBJ2-3; maybe TRBD1 (5 bases). The V and J ends lost 4 bases and 4 bases respectively, with 13 bases between them. Germline values: CDR1 SGHRS, CDR2 YFSETQ. This CDR3 comprises 14 residues. The CDR3 bases are TGCGCCAGCAGCCAGGGTCGCACGGCAGATACGCAGTATTTT. Its translation is CASSQGRTADTQYF.